These 13 T cell receptor beta chains were sequenced from one sample in a study of CD8 T cells in ankylosing spondylitis. A single record per CDR3 protein comes from TCRdb applying MiXCR to the 5' RACE reads. Here the sample spans around 53,000 distinct CDR3 sequences, roughly 7.3% being singletons. The sample taken for sequencing was blood, either unsorted or a sorted T cell fraction (not recorded which). The receptors were sampled from a female donor with ankylosing spondylitis or in good health (not recorded which).

Many counts were recorded for this clonotype. The rearrangement uses TRBV5-1 and TRBJ2-5, with D tentatively TRBD2 (5 bases). The CDR3 runs to 14 residues. Trimming pared 3 bases from V and 7 bases from J, leaving 16 bases between. Germline V gene sequence: CDR1 SGHRS, CDR2 YFSETQ. CDR3: CASSSWTAGGTQYF. CDR3 bases: TGCGCCAGCAGCTCGTGGACCGCTGGAGGGACCCAGTACTTC. Drawing the rest from reference TRBV5-1 and TRBJ2-5, the complete variable domain is KAGVTQTPRYLIKTRGQQVTLSCSPISGHRSVSWYQQTPGQGLQFLFEYFSETQRNKGNFPGRFSGRQFSNSRSEMNVSTLELGDSALYLCASSSWTAGGTQYFGPGTRLLVL.

Many counts were recorded for this clonotype. The J gene is TRBJ2-1, the V gene TRBV12-3 or TRBV12-4; 15 nucleotides match TRBD2. This CDR3 has 15 amino acids. V shed 5 bases, J shed 7 bases, and the junction held 3 bases outside the gene matches. Written as DNA, the CDR3 is TGTGCCAGCAGTCCAGGGACTAGCGGGGGGAATGAGCAGTTCTTC. Its protein is CASSPGTSGGNEQFF.

This clonotype was counted ten times or more. The gene calls are TRBV5-1 and TRBJ2-3; a possible D gene is TRBD1 (5 bases). Trimming removed 1 base at V and 4 bases at J, with 7 bases between. CDR3 length: 13 residues. Germline V gene lookup returns CDR1 SGHRS and CDR2 YFSETQ. The CDR3 loop is CASSLRGSDTQYF. Written as DNA, the CDR3 is TGCGCCAGCAGCTTGAGGGGATCAGATACGCAGTATTTT. Drawing the rest from reference TRBV5-1 and TRBJ2-3, the complete variable domain is KAGVTQTPRYLIKTRGQQVTLSCSPISGHRSVSWYQQTPGQGLQFLFEYFSETQRNKGNFPGRFSGRQFSNSRSEMNVSTLELGDSALYLCASSLRGSDTQYFGPGTRLTVL.

This clonotype has just a few counts. This chain links TRBV2 with TRBJ1-2; D perhaps matches TRBD1 (6 bases). Trimming took 7 bases from V and 6 from J, leaving 18 bases between them. This CDR3 contains 14 residues. Germline V gives CDR1 SNHLY, CDR2 FYNNEI. The CDR3 sequence: CASTKEGVGHGYTF. In DNA, the CDR3 is TGTGCCAGCACCAAGGAGGGGGTAGGGCATGGCTACACCTTC.

This clonotype was counted only a few times. The V call is TRBV5-6, the J call TRBJ1-2; no firm D call. The CDR3 consists of 12 residues. V shed 2 bases and J shed 2 bases, with 4 bases lying between them. The germline V gene encodes CDR1 SGHDT and CDR2 YYEEEE. For the CDR3, the DNA is TGTGCCAGCAGCTTACAGAACTATGGCTACACCTTC. It translates to CASSLQNYGYTF.

In its sample, this clonotype was seen many times. This sequence joins TRBV20-1 and TRBJ2-2; perhaps D is TRBD1 or TRBD2 (5 bases each). The CDR3 length is 14 residues. From germline, CDR1 is DFQATT and CDR2 SNEGSKA (reference sequence). Trimming cost V 3 bases and J 5 bases, with 13 bases left between them. CDR3 DNA: TGCAGTGCTAGGAGGGACGCAGCAACCGGGGAGCTGTTTTTT. Translated: CSARRDAATGELFF.

Ten or more counts support this clonotype. The gene calls are TRBV6-2 or TRBV6-3 and TRBJ2-1; D remains unclear. Germline assignment: CDR1 MNHEY and CDR2 SVGEGT. CDR3 length: 13 residues. V lost 5 bases to trimming and J lost 6 bases, with 11 bases between them. CDR3 amino acids: CASSTLRLNEQFF. The CDR3 DNA sequence: TGTGCCAGCAGTACACTCAGGCTCAATGAGCAGTTCTTC.

This clonotype was observed many times. The chain joins TRBV12-3 or TRBV12-4 to TRBJ2-1; no definite D call. The CDR3 is 11 residues long. Trimming removed 5 bases at V and 8 bases at J, with 7 bases between. The CDR3 protein is CASSPGDEQFF. The CDR3 bases are TGTGCCAGCAGTCCGGGTGATGAGCAGTTCTTC.

The V gene is TRBV7-2, the J gene TRBJ2-3; perhaps TRBD2 as D (7 bases). The V end was cut by 5 bases, the J end by 5 bases, with 14 bases between. Germline V gives CDR1 SGHTA, CDR2 FQGNSA. The CDR3 covers 14 residues. This CDR3 reads CASSKVGGRDTQYF. In DNA, the CDR3 is TGTGCCAGCAGCAAAGTGGGGGGGCGAGATACGCAGTATTTT.

This clonotype was recorded many times. The chain links TRBV18 to TRBJ2-1, with unresolved D. Germline loops: CDR1 KGHSH, CDR2 LQKENI. V was trimmed by 3 bases and J by 3 bases, leaving 9 bases between them. CDR3 length: 14 residues. CDR3 in amino acids: CASSPQENYNEQFF. CDR3 nucleotide sequence: TGTGCCAGCTCACCCCAGGAGAACTACAATGAGCAGTTCTTC. Using reference TRBV18 and TRBJ2-1 for the parts outside the CDR3, the full variable domain is NAGVMQNPRHLVRRRGQEARLRCSPMKGHSHVYWYRQLPEEGLKFMVYLQKENIIDESGMPKERFSAEFPKEGPSILRIQQVVRGDSAAYFCASSPQENYNEQFFGPGTRLTVL.

This clonotype was detected a few times. This chain connects TRBV7-9 to TRBJ2-7; D gene uncertain. The V and J ends lost 8 bases and 3 bases respectively, with 14 bases between them. The CDR3 is 13 amino acids. CDR1 is SEHNR, CDR2 FQNEAQ, per germline (reference sequence). The CDR3 coding sequence is TGTGCCAGCGGCCCTGGGCCATTCTACGAGCAGTACGTC. Protein sequence: CASGPGPFYEQYV.

This clonotype was seen ten or more times. The CDR3 loop is CSAGTPDRVNTEAFF. The DNA for the CDR3 is TGCAGTGCCGGGACCCCGGACAGGGTAAACACTGAAGCTTTCTTT. V gene TRBV20-1 combines with J gene TRBJ1-1, with TRBD1 identical over 8 bases. V lost 6 bases to trimming and J lost 2 bases; unmatched junction nucleotides: 11. The CDR3 spans 15 residues. Per the germline V gene, CDR1 is DFQATT and CDR2 is SNEGSKA (reference sequence).

This clonotype was counted many times. Written as DNA, the CDR3 is TGCAGTGCTAGAAACGGGGCGGAGGGGAGCAATCAGCCCCAGCATTTT. It codes for CSARNGAEGSNQPQHF. The genes are TRBV20-1 and TRBJ1-5; tentatively, D is TRBD1 (5 bases). The CDR3 has 16 amino acids. Trimming stripped 2 bases from V and 1 base from J, with 15 bases between. The germline V gene encodes CDR1 DFQATT and CDR2 SNEGSKA (reference sequence).